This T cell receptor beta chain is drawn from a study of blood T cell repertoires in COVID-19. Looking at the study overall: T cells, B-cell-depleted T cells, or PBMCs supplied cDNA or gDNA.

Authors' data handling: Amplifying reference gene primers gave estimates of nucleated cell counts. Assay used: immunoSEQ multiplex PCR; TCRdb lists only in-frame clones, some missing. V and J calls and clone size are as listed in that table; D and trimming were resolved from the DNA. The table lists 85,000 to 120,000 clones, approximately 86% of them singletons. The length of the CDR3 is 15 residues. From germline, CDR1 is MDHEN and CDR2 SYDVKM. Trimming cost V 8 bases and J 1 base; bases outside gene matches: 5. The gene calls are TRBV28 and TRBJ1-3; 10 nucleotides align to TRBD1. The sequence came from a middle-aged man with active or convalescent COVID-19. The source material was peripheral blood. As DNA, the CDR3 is TGTGCCAGCTGGGAGGGACAGGGGTCTGGAAACACCATATATTTT. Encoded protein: CASWEGQGSGNTIYF.